Each of the 19 T cell receptor beta chains below was sequenced from the same sample in a study of tumor-infiltrating lymphocytes in primary liver carcinoma. From 500 to 600 ng of total RNA, TCR beta-specific cDNA was reverse-transcribed using a constant-region primer. Construction of TCR beta libraries relied on three successive nested multiplex PCR rounds employing slightly modified ARM-PCR. A C-beta reverse primer was combined with TRBV1-TRBV30 forward primers in the first two PCR rounds, and each round had about 10 cycles. MiXCR was run by TCRdb on the multiplex PCR reads, yielding one entry per CDR3 protein. The sample includes about 200,000 distinct CDR3 sequences, roughly two thirds of them seen just once. Unsorted whole blood yielded the blood RNA, and germline DNA was also extracted. The sample taken for sequencing was peripheral blood. The origin of the receptors is a woman aged 55-69 years with primary liver carcinoma and hepatitis B virus infection.

As concerns this clonotype: This may arise from a read error, as a much more abundant clone is one base away. V and J are TRBV5-6 and TRBJ1-6, with 10 bases lining up with TRBD1. The CDR3 loop spans 16 amino acids. The V gene's germline CDR1 is SGHDT and CDR2 YYEEEE. As DNA, the CDR3 is TGTACCAGCAGCTTGCAGCGGACAGGGGGTAATTCACCCCTCCACTTT. It codes for CTSSLQRTGGNSPLHF.

The chain couples TRBV4-2 to TRBJ2-7, with TRBD2 matching over 11 bases. The CDR3 contains 17 residues. Germline V CDR1 and CDR2: LGHNA, YNFKEQ. Trimming cost V 4 bases and J 3 bases; bases outside gene matches: 11. For the CDR3, the DNA is TGTGCCAGCAGCCTAGGCCTAGCGGGAGGACCTCACTACGAGCAGTACTTC. This gives the protein CASSLGLAGGPHYEQYF.

The chain uses TRBV12-2 and TRBJ2-6. TRBV12-2 counts as a pseudogene. The CDR3 totals 14 residues. The CDR3 sequence: CASRGNPGANVLTF. Here the CDR3 DNA reads TGTGCAAGTCGCGGAAATCCTGGGGCCAACGTCCTGACTTTC.

The sample holds a few counts of this clonotype. The rearrangement joins TRBV6-1 to TRBJ1-1, with TRBD1 as a possible D gene (5 bases). The germline V gene has CDR1 MNHNS and CDR2 SASEGT. Trimming cost V 4 bases and J 1 base, with 13 bases left between them. The CDR3 extends over 15 amino acids. The CDR3 nucleotides are TGTGCCAGCAGTGTGGGGCCCACAGGGAACACTGAAGCTTTCTTT. Translating gives CASSVGPTGNTEAFF.

On this clonotype: One end of the junction varies from germline; a read error may be responsible. The chain recombines TRBV29-1 with TRBJ2-2; D is possibly TRBD2 (5 bases). Germline CDR1 and CDR2: SQVTM and ANQGSEA. This CDR3 comprises 16 residues. CDR3 amino acids: CSVERLPGTGTGELLF. The CDR3 DNA is TGCAGCGTTGAAAGGTTACCGGGAACGGGCACCGGGGAGCTGCTTTTT.

In the case of this clonotype: The conserved phenylalanine or tryptophan normally closing the CDR3 is absent here, so this likely arose from a read error. This chain uses TRBV28 with TRBJ1-1; D perhaps matches TRBD1 (6 bases). The CDR3 loop spans 16 amino acids. Germline V gene lookup returns CDR1 MDHEN and CDR2 SYDVKM. Trimming left V 7 bases short and J 5 bases short, with 23 bases between. The CDR3 loop is CASNHRASGARTEAFL. The CDR3 DNA is TGTGCCAGCAACCATAGGGCCTCAGGGGCGCGAACTGAAGCTTTCCTT.

On this clonotype: A read error is possible here, since a much larger clone lies one base away. The chain recombines TRBV7-8 with TRBJ2-4; D assignment may be TRBD1 or TRBD2 (5 bases each). The germline CDR1 and CDR2 sequences are SGHVS and FQNEAQ. This CDR3 region has 14 residues. Deletions cut 1 base from V and 11 bases from J, with 15 bases between. The CDR3 bases are TGTGCCAGCAGCTTAGAAGGGGTGGGGGACGTTCAGTACTTC. Translation gives CASSLEGVGDVQYF.

This clonotype was recorded a few times. A much larger clone is a single base away; this may be a read error. V usage is TRBV12-3 or TRBV12-4 and J usage is TRBJ2-1; D is ambiguous. The CDR3 is made up of 15 amino acids. Written as DNA, the CDR3 is TGTGTCAGCACTCAAGGGCCCGCCTTGAACAATGAGCAGTTCTTC. Translated, it gives CVSTQGPALNNEQFF.

As concerns this clonotype: A clone one base away is much larger, so this may be a read error. The chain recombines TRBV5-4 with TRBJ1-5; 10 positions agree with TRBD1. In germline, CDR1 is SGHNT, CDR2 YYREEE (reference sequence). Trimming removed 8 bases from V and 3 bases from J; junction bases left unmatched: 8. The CDR3 runs 15 residues. The CDR3 DNA reads TGTGCCAGGAGCGCGGGACAGGGGTTCAATCAGCCCCAGCATTTT. This sequence encodes CARSAGQGFNQPQHF.

The rearrangement uses TRBV7-2 and TRBJ2-2, with 7 bases aligning to TRBD1. CDR1 is SGHTA and CDR2 is FQGNSA in the germline V gene. V was clipped by 3 bases and J by 2 bases; unmatched bases: 3. CDR3 length: 15 residues. CDR3 sequence reads: CASSFGQVNTGELFF. CDR3 nucleotide sequence: TGTGCCAGCAGCTTCGGACAGGTCAACACCGGGGAGCTGTTTTTT.

Points on this clonotype: A much larger clone lies a single base off, so this may be a read error. The chain combines TRBV10-3 with TRBJ1-1; D not resolved. CDR3 length: 15 residues. Trimming shortened V by 7 bases and J by 5 bases, and 20 bases separated the two germline ends. Germline loops: CDR1 ENHRY, CDR2 SYGVKD. For the CDR3, the DNA is TGTGCCATCAATAATCTGAAGGGTAAGAAGACTGAAGCTTTCTTT. It encodes CAINNLKGKKTEAFF.

The chain links TRBV12-3 or TRBV12-4 to TRBJ1-4; D might be TRBD1 (6 bases). Between the trimmed V and J ends, which lost 7 bases and 8 bases, there was a span of 32 bases. This CDR3 has 19 amino acids. In nucleotides, the CDR3 is TGTGCCAGCACCCTAAAGCCCCTCTCGATGGGGGGGCACCAGGAAAAACTGTTTTTT. Its protein is CASTLKPLSMGGHQEKLFF.

The chain combines TRBV11-3 with TRBJ2-1, with D possibly matching TRBD2 (7 bases). V lost 9 bases, J lost 5 bases, and 14 bases lay in between. The germline V gene has CDR1 SGHNT and CDR2 YENEEA. CDR3 length equals 13 residues. In DNA form, the CDR3 reads TGTGCCAGTGTCGGGGGGCTTAACAATGAGCAGTTCTTC. Residues: CASVGGLNNEQFF.

This clonotype is medium-sized. The chain recombines TRBV11-2 with TRBJ1-2; 7 nucleotides align to TRBD1. CDR1 and CDR2 from the germline V gene are SGHAT and FQNNGV. The CDR3 sequence is 14 residues long. The trim removed 5 bases at V and 4 bases at J, leaving 7 bases unmatched. The CDR3 DNA sequence: TGTGCCAGCAGCGGGGACAGTGTCATCTATGGCTACACCTTC. Protein sequence: CASSGDSVIYGYTF.

Remarks on this clonotype: A read error may produce the germline difference seen at one junction end. V usage is TRBV6-6 and J usage is TRBJ1-2; TRBD1 is a possible D gene (6 bases). The CDR3 is made up of 15 amino acids. Germline CDR1 is MNHNY and CDR2 is SVGAGI (reference sequence). CDR3 sequence: CASTMGQGFGYVYTF. The CDR3 DNA follows: TGTGCCAGCACCATGGGGCAGGGGTTCGGCTATGTCTACACCTTC.

Note on this clonotype: The germline gene is not matched at one end of the junction; a read error may be the cause. CDR3 sequence reads: CAISGLSSDYEQYF. As DNA, the CDR3 is TGCGCCATCAGTGGACTATCGAGCGACTACGAGCAGTACTTC. This chain links TRBV10-3 with TRBJ2-7; maybe TRBD2 (6 bases). Germline assignment: CDR1 ENHRY and CDR2 SYGVKD. This CDR3 is built from 14 residues.

The count of this clonotype is one. The chain couples TRBV14 to TRBJ1-2; TRBD1 matches 8 bases. With 10 bases clipped from V and 6 bases from J, the junction kept 19 bases outside the gene matches. This CDR3 comprises 16 residues. Germline CDR1 reads SGHDN; CDR2 reads FVKESK. The CDR3 region is CANSLYDQGADNGYTF. In DNA, the CDR3 is TGTGCCAACAGTCTATACGACCAGGGGGCCGACAATGGCTACACCTTC.

A note on this clonotype: A much larger clone is a single base away; this may be a read error. This chain links TRBV4-1 with TRBJ1-4; no definite D call. Germline-derived CDR1 and CDR2 are MGHRA and YSYEKL. CDR3 length: 15 residues. CDR3 sequence (DNA): TGCGCCAGCAGCCATGTCGGGGAAATCGGGGAAAAACTGCTTTTT. Its translation: CASSHVGEIGEKLLF.

Details on this clonotype: A single base separates this from a much larger clone, so it may be a read error. The chain joins TRBV12-3 or TRBV12-4 to TRBJ2-1, with D possibly matching TRBD2 (6 bases). V gave up 7 bases and J gave up 4 bases, with 17 bases separating them. The CDR3 loop spans 15 amino acids. CDR3 residues: CASINGLTAYNEQFF. In nucleotides, the CDR3 is TGTGCCAGCATCAATGGACTAACGGCTTACAATGAGCAGTTCTTC.